This section outlines one T cell receptor (beta chain) sequence together with its context. The sample belongs to a study of blood T cell repertoires in COVID-19. Study-level information: The study drew acute and convalescent COVID-19 samples from the United States, Italy and Spain.

V shed 4 bases and J 6 bases; nucleotides not matched to a gene: 11. The CDR3 runs to 16 residues. Per the germline V gene, CDR1 is LGHNA and CDR2 is YNFKEQ. Here immunoSEQ multiplex PCR was the method, and the copy in TCRdb shows in-frame clones only, minus some. The repertoire holds hundreds of thousands of clones, with about 86% as singletons. Self-reported history from a screening survey and questionnaire set each donor's cohort. Sequences were obtained from PBMCs or T cells enriched from blood (not recorded which). The V gene is TRBV4-2, the J gene TRBJ2-3; 9 bases are shared with TRBD2. This receptor was identified in a woman in her forties or fifties in a cohort exposed to, infected with or recovered from COVID-19 (not recorded which). The CDR3 reads CASSPSPAGGGDTQYF. DNA for the CDR3: TGTGCCAGCAGCCCCTCGCCAGCGGGGGGAGGGGATACGCAGTATTTT.